Listed here are 21 T cell receptor beta chains from one sample, sequenced in a study of T cells in localized non-small cell lung cancer. Assay used: immunoSEQ multiplex PCR; TCRdb lists only in-frame clones, some missing. Altogether about 1,800 clones are present, roughly 18% being singletons, with the ten largest covering nearly 15%. The material sequenced was lung tumor tissue, taken before any cancer treatment. The receptor source for this set is a male donor at least 60 years old with stage I lung adenocarcinoma.

This chain joins TRBV25-1 and TRBJ2-1, with D tentatively TRBD1 (6 bases). The ends were cut back, 0 bases at V and 7 bases at J, with 13 bases in the middle. CDR3 length equals 15 residues. Per germline, CDR1 MGHDK and CDR2 SYGVNS. For the CDR3, the DNA is TGTGCCAGCAGTGAATATGGAAAGGGGGAGAATGAGCAGTTCTTC. It codes for CASSEYGKGENEQFF.

V gene TRBV30 combines with J gene TRBJ1-1; weak D call: TRBD1 (5 bases). Germline loops: CDR1 GTSNPN, CDR2 SVGIG (reference sequence). CDR3 length: 13 amino acids. V was clipped by 0 bases and J by 3 bases, with 8 bases between them. CDR3 sequence reads: CAWSVEGYTEAFF. The DNA of the CDR3 is TGTGCCTGGAGTGTGGAGGGGTACACTGAAGCTTTCTTT.

This clone was counted only a few times. This chain connects TRBV1 to TRBJ1-4; the DNA was not compared with TRBD1, the D call given in the table. TRBV1 counts as a pseudogene. The CDR3 is 15 residues long. The CDR3 DNA is TGCGCCAGCAGCCAAGACGGGCAGGGGGATGAAAAACTGTTTTTT. Amino acid sequence: CASSQDGQGDEKLFF.

The chain carries TRBV11-3 and TRBJ1-2; possible D gene TRBD1, 6 bases. The CDR3 totals 14 residues. V was shortened by 3 bases and J by 3 bases, with 11 bases between the two germline ends. Germline V gene lookup returns CDR1 SGHNT and CDR2 YENEEA. CDR3 in DNA: TGTGCCAGCAGCTTTGGGGGCATTGACTATGGCTACACCTTC. Translation: CASSFGGIDYGYTF.

The V and J genes are TRBV25-1 and TRBJ1-5; D unclear. The CDR3 extends over 14 amino acids. The V gene's germline CDR1 is MGHDK and CDR2 SYGVNS. V lost 1 base, J lost 5 bases, and 9 bases lay in between. The CDR3 reads CASSELSRDQPQHF. CDR3 sequence (DNA): TGTGCCAGCAGTGAATTGAGTCGCGATCAGCCCCAGCATTTT.

The genes are TRBV11-3 and TRBJ1-2; no definite D call. V was shortened by 4 bases and J by 4 bases, with 13 bases between the two germline ends. The CDR3 consists of 14 residues. Germline V gene sequence: CDR1 SGHNT, CDR2 YENEEA. CDR3 loop: CASSWNPTAYGYTF. CDR3 sequence (DNA): TGTGCCAGCAGCTGGAACCCGACTGCCTATGGCTACACCTTC.

This clone has just a few counts. The chain links TRBV11-3 to TRBJ2-1, with TRBD2 identical over 15 bases. CDR3 length: 17 residues. Germline CDR1 and CDR2: SGHNT and YENEEA. V lost 3 bases, J lost 9 bases, and 9 bases stayed unmatched. CDR3 amino acids: CASSFSGTSGGKGEQFF. The CDR3 nucleotides are TGTGCCAGCAGCTTCTCCGGGACTAGCGGGGGGAAGGGTGAGCAGTTCTTC.

By sample fraction, this clone is medium-sized. The chain carries TRBV6-8 and TRBJ1-5; 9 bases fit TRBD1. J gave up 4 bases and V 2 bases, and 0 bases lay outside the gene matches. This CDR3 spans 14 amino acids. CDR1 is MNHGY and CDR2 is SAAAGT in the germline V gene. The CDR3 sequence: CASSYGTGNQPQHF. The CDR3 bases are TGTGCCAGCAGTTACGGGACAGGGAATCAGCCCCAGCATTTT.

The V call is TRBV6-8, the J call TRBJ1-5; 8 bases are a match to TRBD1. The CDR3 sequence is 14 residues long. With V trimmed by 5 bases and J by 3 bases, 3 bases remained unmatched. The germline gives CDR1 MNHGY, CDR2 SAAAGT. The CDR3 spells CASSRGQDNQPQHF. In DNA form, the CDR3 reads TGTGCCAGCAGTCGGGGACAGGACAATCAGCCCCAGCATTTT.

The gene calls are TRBV6-8 and TRBJ2-1; D is perhaps TRBD1 (7 bases). V gave up 11 bases and J gave up 1 base, with 12 bases separating them. This CDR3 has 13 residues. Germline assignment: CDR1 MNHGY and CDR2 SAAAGT. Here the CDR3 DNA reads TGTGCCCTATCAGGGGGGTCCTACAATGAGCAGTTCTTC. Protein sequence: CALSGGSYNEQFF.

This clone was observed a handful of times. The chain recombines TRBV11-3 with TRBJ1-1; a possible D gene is TRBD1 (6 bases). Per germline, CDR1 SGHNT and CDR2 YENEEA. The ends were cut back, 6 bases at V and 5 bases at J, with 19 bases in the middle. The CDR3 is made up of 15 amino acids. The CDR3 loop reads CASSTTGGAGTEAFF. CDR3 DNA sequence: TGTGCCAGCAGTACCACGGGGGGCGCGGGGACTGAAGCTTTCTTT.

This chain joins TRBV5-1 and TRBJ2-7, with TRBD2 matching 13 bases. The CDR3 is 15 amino acids. Germline trimming cut 5 bases from V and 5 bases from J; bases unmatched to any gene: 7. Germline V gene data show CDR1 as SGHRS and CDR2 as YFSETQ. The CDR3 sequence is CASRLTSGGADEQYF. The CDR3 nucleotides read TGCGCCAGCAGATTAACTAGCGGGGGGGCGGACGAGCAGTACTTC.

CDR3 sequence (DNA): TGTGCCAGCTCACCCCGGGACAGGAATGCTGAAGCTTTCTTT. It encodes CASSPRDRNAEAFF. The chain uses TRBV18 and TRBJ1-1; 8 bases line up with TRBD1. Germline lookup yields CDR1 KGHSH and CDR2 LQKENI. The CDR3 is 14 residues long. V lost 3 bases, J lost 6 bases, and 6 bases stayed unmatched.

This clone turned up a few times. The rearrangement joins TRBV30 to TRBJ1-1; no reliable D call. The length of the CDR3 is 14 residues. V shed 0 bases and J shed 5 bases, with 13 bases lying between them. CDR1 is GTSNPN and CDR2 is SVGIG in the germline V gene (reference sequence). CDR3 in DNA: TGTGCCTGGAGTGTAATGAGCAGATTAACTGAAGCTTTCTTT. This translates into CAWSVMSRLTEAFF.

Only a few counts were recorded for this clone. The genes are TRBV15 and TRBJ2-5; D possibly uses TRBD1 or TRBD2 (5 bases each). Germline lookup yields CDR1 LNHNV and CDR2 YYDKDF (reference sequence). V lost 0 bases, J lost 4 bases, and 15 bases lay in between. The CDR3 spans 16 residues. CDR3 region: CATSRDPRGRIETQYF. The CDR3 DNA sequence: TGTGCCACCAGCAGAGATCCGAGGGGCCGGATAGAGACCCAGTACTTC.

The chain employs TRBV19 and TRBJ2-2, with TRBD1 matching 8 bases. CDR3 length: 15 residues. Germline-derived CDR1 and CDR2 are LNHDA and SQIVND (reference sequence). Trimming at V came to 3 bases and at J to 6 bases, leaving 6 bases not matched to a gene. In DNA, the CDR3 is TGTGCCAGTAGTATCCAGGGGGCCTTGGCCGGGGAGCTGTTTTTT. This gives the protein CASSIQGALAGELFF. The entire variable domain, with the rest obtained from reference TRBV19 and TRBJ2-2, is as follows: DGGITQSPKYLFRKEGQNVTLSCEQNLNHDAMYWYRQDPGQGLRLIYYSQIVNDFQKGDIAEGYSVSREKKESFPLTVTSAQKNPTAFYLCASSIQGALAGELFFGEGSRLTVL.

The rearrangement uses TRBV30 and TRBJ2-1; D possibly corresponds to TRBD1 (6 bases). The CDR3 spans 12 residues. Looked up from germline, CDR1 is GTSNPN and CDR2 is SVGIG (reference sequence). Deletions cut 2 bases from V and 7 bases from J, with 9 bases between. The chain's CDR3 is CAWSRQVNEQFF. The DNA for the CDR3 is TGTGCCTGGAGTCGACAGGTAAATGAGCAGTTCTTC.

The CDR3 nucleotides are TGTGCCAGCTCACTCAGCCCACAGGGAAACGAGCAGTACTTC. It specifies CASSLSPQGNEQYF. V and J are TRBV18 and TRBJ2-7; perhaps TRBD1 as D (6 bases). This CDR3 region has 14 residues. The germline CDR1 and CDR2 sequences are KGHSH and LQKENI. Trimming cost V 4 bases and J 5 bases, with 15 bases left between them.

This clone was detected only a few times. V is TRBV6-7 and J is TRBJ1-3, with D perhaps TRBD1 (5 bases). TRBV6-7 is identified as an open reading frame with a role that is uncertain. The CDR3 spans 11 residues. Trimming shortened V by 6 bases and J by 8 bases, and 8 bases separated the two germline ends. CDR3 residues: CASRGGYTIYF. CDR3 in DNA: TGTGCCAGCAGGGGGGGTTACACCATATATTTT.

The rearrangement links TRBV11-3 to TRBJ2-5; D might be TRBD1 (6 bases). With 4 bases removed from V and 4 bases from J, the gap between germline ends came to 19 bases. This CDR3 is 16 amino acids long. In germline, CDR1 is SGHNT, CDR2 YENEEA. The DNA for the CDR3 is TGTGCCAGCAGCTCCCGGGCACAGGGATCTACAGAGACCCAGTACTTC. As protein: CASSSRAQGSTETQYF.

This clone was seen only a few times. The rearrangement uses TRBV5-1 and TRBJ2-1, with 7 bases that match TRBD1. This CDR3 has 16 residues. With V trimmed by 4 bases and J by 7 bases, 14 bases remained unmatched. Germline lookup yields CDR1 SGHRS and CDR2 YFSETQ. Here the CDR3 reads CASSHGTTGYPNEQFF. DNA for the CDR3: TGCGCCAGCAGCCATGGGACGACAGGGTATCCGAATGAGCAGTTCTTC.